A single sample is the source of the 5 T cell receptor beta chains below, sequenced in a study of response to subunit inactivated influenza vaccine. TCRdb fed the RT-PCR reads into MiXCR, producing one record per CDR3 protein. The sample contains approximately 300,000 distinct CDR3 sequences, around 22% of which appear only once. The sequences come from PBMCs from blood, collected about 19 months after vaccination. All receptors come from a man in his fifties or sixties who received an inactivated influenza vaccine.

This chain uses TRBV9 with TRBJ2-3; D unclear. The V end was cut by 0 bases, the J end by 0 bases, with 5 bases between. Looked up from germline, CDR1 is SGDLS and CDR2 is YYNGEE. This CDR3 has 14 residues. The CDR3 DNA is TGTGCCAGCAGCGTAGCTAGGAGCACAGATACGCAGTATTTT. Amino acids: CASSVARSTDTQYF.

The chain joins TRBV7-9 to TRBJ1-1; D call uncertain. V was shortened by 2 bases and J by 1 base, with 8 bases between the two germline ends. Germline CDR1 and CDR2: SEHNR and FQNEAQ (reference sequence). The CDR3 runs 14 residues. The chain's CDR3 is CASSLLTENTEAFF. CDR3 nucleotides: TGTGCCAGCAGCTTATTGACGGAGAACACTGAAGCTTTCTTT.

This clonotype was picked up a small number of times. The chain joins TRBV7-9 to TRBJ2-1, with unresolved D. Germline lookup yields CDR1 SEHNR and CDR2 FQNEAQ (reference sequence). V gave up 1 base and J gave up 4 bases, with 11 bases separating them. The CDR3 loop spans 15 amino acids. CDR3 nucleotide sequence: TGTGCCAGCAGCTTAGTGGTTCAGCCTTACAATGAGCAGTTCTTC. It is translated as CASSLVVQPYNEQFF.

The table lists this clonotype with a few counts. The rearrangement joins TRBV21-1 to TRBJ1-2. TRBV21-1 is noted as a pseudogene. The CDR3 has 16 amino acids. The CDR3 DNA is TGTGCCAGTCCCCCGGCGGGACGGTGCACGGACTATGGCTACACCTTC. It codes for CASPPAGRCTDYGYTF.

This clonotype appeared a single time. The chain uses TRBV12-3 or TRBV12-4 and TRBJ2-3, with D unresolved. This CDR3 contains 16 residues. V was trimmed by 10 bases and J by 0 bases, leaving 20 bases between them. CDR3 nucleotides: TGTGCCACCTCTGGTGGGCCGGTGACTAGCACAGATACGCAGTATTTT. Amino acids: CATSGGPVTSTDTQYF.